This TCR beta chain was retrieved from a study of vaccination effects on CD4 cells after COVID-19 (dated by TCRdb to 2021 to 2024). Study-level background: Each participant got two doses of an mRNA SARS-CoV-2 vaccine, either BNT162b2 or mRNA-1273. SARS-CoV-2 spike-specific CD4+ TCR repertoires were compared before and after mRNA vaccination in COVID-19 convalescent patients and in infection-naive vaccine recipients. A total of 10 COVID-19 convalescent patients and a handful of SARS-CoV-2-naive healthy vaccine recipients were included in the full study. In the study, cultures from other donors were sequenced using the Oncomine TCR Beta short-read assay on an Illumina iSeq 100. Findings and caveats that apply to the study as a whole: In healthy vaccine recipients, vaccine-induced clones were almost all SARS-CoV-2 mono-reactive, with only 1 of 255 being cross-reactive with common cold coronaviruses. Both infection-induced and vaccine-induced clones contracted markedly at late post-vaccination timepoints, which is consistent with waning T cell responses. The study was limited by a small number of convalescent patients, and early post-infection timepoints were lacking.

In the ViraFEST assay, PBMC were stimulated with viral peptide pools, and antigen-specific CD4+ T cell clonotypes were then identified by expansion using TCR sequencing. After more than 9 days of culture, CD4+ T cells were isolated with the EasySep CD4+ T cell isolation kit. None of the healthy vaccine recipients had a prior SARS-CoV-2 infection, which was confirmed by nucleocapsid antibody tests that came back negative both before and after vaccination. Approximately 2 million PBMC per well were cultured in IMDM with around 5% human AB serum, around 9.1 IU/ml IL-2 and gentamicin, plus 10 ug/ml peptides. Half of the culture medium was replaced with fresh IL-2-containing medium on days 3 and 7. Unless noted otherwise, every peptide stimulation condition was grown in triplicate wells. PBMC were separated from whole blood using Ficoll-Paque Plus gradient centrifugation and were then either cryopreserved at -140C or used fresh. The overlapping peptide pools covered the spike proteins of SARS-CoV-2 and of the common cold coronaviruses HCoV-NL63, HCoV-OC43 and HCoV-229E. Genomic DNA was extracted from cultured CD4+ T cells with the QIAamp micro DNA kit.

Remarks on this clone: Its antigen is currently not known. The input lacks base qualities; no much larger clone sits a single base away.

The library came from the immunoSEQ multiplex PCR assay. DNA from the cultured and isolated CD4+ T cells underwent TCR beta CDR3 sequencing. The original pipeline was this. Non-productive TCR sequences were removed and reads were trimmed to the CDR3 region, keeping CDR3s of at least 7 amino acids. The MANAFEST web app was used to pick out antigen-specific clonotypes by comparing their expansion in peptide wells with that in reference cultures. For clones to be considered positive, expansion at FDR<0.05 versus reference and all other wells, an odds ratio above 5, and a frequency above 0.1% in two replicate wells were required. A clonotype was defined as cross-reactive if the clonotype was significantly expanded both in SARS-CoV-2 spike wells and in at least one common cold coronavirus spike condition. Using the stringdist R package, CDR3 similarity was measured by Levenshtein distance, and unrooted trees were constructed with ape in R 3.6.1. TCRdb obtained this table from immuneACCESS and retained in-frame rearrangements with V and J assigned. These tables miss some clones; where compared with another copy, unresolved V genes account for less than half of the shortfall, and the remainder is unexplained. For V, J and clone size, that table is used; D and trimming come from the DNA. The sample has under 25,000 clones on record, 70% to 75% of them singletons. Around 5.4% of the sample lies in the top ten.

The TCR was taken from a human donor who received a COVID-19 vaccine. The sample was CD4+ T cells from PBMCs cultured with SARS-CoV-2 spike peptides, taken before COVID-19 vaccination. The meaning of the sample's cell subset or site label: SARS-CoV-2 spike overlapping peptide pool stimulation.

The DNA reads as follows: TGTGCCAGTAGTATGGGGGGAGGGAAGGCGCATCAGCCCCAGCATTTT. It codes for CASSMGGGKAHQPQHF. The V gene is TRBV19 and the J gene is TRBJ1-5; the D segment could be TRBD1, given 5 matching bases. The CDR3 goes from the cysteine to the phenylalanine over 16 residues. Only the CDR3 portion is preserved as DNA: 48 bases, with reading frame beginning at the first base. V loses 3 bases of germline sequence and J loses 5 bases, and the interval between the two ends is 17 bases. CDR1 is given as LNHDA and CDR2 as SQIVND, both from the germline V gene (reference sequence).